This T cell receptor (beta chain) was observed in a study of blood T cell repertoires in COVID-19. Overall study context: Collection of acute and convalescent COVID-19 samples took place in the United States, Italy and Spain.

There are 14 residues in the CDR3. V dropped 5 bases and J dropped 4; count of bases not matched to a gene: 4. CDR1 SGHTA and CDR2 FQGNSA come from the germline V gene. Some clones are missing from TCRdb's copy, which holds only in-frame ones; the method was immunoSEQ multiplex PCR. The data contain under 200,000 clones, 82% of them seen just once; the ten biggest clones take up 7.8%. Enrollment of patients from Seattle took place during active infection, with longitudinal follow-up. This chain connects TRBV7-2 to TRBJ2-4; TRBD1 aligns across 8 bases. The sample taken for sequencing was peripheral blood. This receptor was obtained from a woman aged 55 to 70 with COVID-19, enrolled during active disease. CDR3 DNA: TGTGCCAGCAGCCTGGGGACAGGAAAAAACATTCAGTACTTC. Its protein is CASSLGTGKNIQYF.